This T cell receptor beta chain was obtained from a study of CD8+CD57+ T cells in acquired aplastic anemia. The overall study: Sorted CD4+ and CD8+ cells yielded around 3.2 ug of DNA on average.

For this clonotype: Its antigen is currently unknown.

The TCR beta profiling, which covered VDJ combination and CDR3 sequence, was carried out using genomic DNA as the template. TCRdb called the reads again in MiXCR, with one record for every CDR3 protein. The sample includes 200,000 or so distinct CDR3 sequences, approximately 48% of them seen just once. Patients chosen for sequencing had CD8+CD57+ cells that had expanded, as shown by flow cytometry. No therapy was given to patients before blood sampling. General study results and limits: Patients and controls had in common approximately 30 CD8+ CDR3 sequences.

Per germline, CDR1 DFQATT and CDR2 SNEGSKA (reference sequence). V shed 3 bases, J shed 4 bases, and the junction held 10 bases outside the gene matches. The CDR3 is 16 amino acids. The origin of this receptor is a human donor with aplastic anemia. Material: sorted CD4+, CD8+, or CD8+CD57+ T cells (not recorded which) from PBMCs. J is TRBJ2-7 and V is TRBV20-1; 12 nucleotides match TRBD2. The CDR3 reads CSARDPSGGALYEQYF. As DNA, the CDR3 is TGCAGTGCTAGGGACCCTAGCGGGGGGGCCCTTTACGAGCAGTACTTC.